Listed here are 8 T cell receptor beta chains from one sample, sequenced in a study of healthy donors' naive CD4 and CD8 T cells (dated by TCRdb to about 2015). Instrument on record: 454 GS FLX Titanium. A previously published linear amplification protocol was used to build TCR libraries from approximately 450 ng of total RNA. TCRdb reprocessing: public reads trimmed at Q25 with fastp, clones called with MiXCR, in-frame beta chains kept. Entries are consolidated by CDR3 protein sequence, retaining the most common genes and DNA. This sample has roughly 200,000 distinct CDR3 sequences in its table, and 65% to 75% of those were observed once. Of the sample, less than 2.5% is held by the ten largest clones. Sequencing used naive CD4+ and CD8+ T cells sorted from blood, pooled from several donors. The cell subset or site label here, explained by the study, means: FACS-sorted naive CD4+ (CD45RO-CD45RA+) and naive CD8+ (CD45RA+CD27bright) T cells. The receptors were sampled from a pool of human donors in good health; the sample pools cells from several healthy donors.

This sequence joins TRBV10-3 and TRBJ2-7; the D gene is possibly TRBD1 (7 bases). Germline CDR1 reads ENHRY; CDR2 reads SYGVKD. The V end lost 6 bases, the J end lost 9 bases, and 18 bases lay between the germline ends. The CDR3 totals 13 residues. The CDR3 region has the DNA TGTGCCATCAGCGGGGGACAGTCCTTTGGGCAGTACTTC. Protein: CAISGGQSFGQYF.

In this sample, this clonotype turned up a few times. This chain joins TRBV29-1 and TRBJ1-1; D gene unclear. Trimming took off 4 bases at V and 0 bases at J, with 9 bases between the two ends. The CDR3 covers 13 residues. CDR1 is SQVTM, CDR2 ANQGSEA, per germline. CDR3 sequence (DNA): TGCAGCGTTGTTCGGCTTGTGAACACTGAAGCTTTCTTT. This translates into CSVVRLVNTEAFF.

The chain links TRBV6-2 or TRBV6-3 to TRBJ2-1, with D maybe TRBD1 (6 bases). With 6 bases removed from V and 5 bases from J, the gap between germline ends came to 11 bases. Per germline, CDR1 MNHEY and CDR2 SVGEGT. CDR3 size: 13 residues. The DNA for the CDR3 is TGTGCCAGCAGGACCGGACAGAACAATGAGCAGTTCTTC. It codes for CASRTGQNNEQFF.

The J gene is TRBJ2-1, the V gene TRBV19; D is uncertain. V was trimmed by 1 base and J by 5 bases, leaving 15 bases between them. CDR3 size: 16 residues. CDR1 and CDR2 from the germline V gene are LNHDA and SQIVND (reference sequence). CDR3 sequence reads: CASSIGIAIRDNEQFF. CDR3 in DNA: TGTGCCAGTAGTATAGGGATCGCAATACGCGACAATGAGCAGTTCTTC.

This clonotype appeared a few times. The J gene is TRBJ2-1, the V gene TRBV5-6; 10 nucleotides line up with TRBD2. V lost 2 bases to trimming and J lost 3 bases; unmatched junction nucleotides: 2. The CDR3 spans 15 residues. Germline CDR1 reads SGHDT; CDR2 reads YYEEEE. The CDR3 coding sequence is TGTGCCAGCAGCTTCGGGACTAGCGACTACAATGAGCAGTTCTTC. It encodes CASSFGTSDYNEQFF. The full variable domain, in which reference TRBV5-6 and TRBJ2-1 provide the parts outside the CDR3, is DAGVTQSPTHLIKTRGQQVTLRCSPKSGHDTVSWYQQALGQGPQFIFQYYEEEERQRGNFPDRFSGHQFPNYSSELNVNALLLGDSALYLCASSFGTSDYNEQFFGPGTRLTVL.

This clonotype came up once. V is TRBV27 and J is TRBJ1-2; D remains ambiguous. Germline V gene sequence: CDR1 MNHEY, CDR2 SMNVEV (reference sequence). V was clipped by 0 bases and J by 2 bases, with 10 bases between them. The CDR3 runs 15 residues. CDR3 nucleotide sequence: TGTGCCAGCAGTTTATCCCCGGTGGGCAACTATGGCTACACCTTC. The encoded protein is CASSLSPVGNYGYTF.

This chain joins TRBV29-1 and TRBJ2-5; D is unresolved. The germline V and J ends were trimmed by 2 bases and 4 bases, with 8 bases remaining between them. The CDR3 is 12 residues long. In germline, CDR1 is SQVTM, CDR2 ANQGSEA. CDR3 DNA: TGCAGCGTTGAAAACAGCTTAGAGACCCAGTACTTC. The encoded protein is CSVENSLETQYF.

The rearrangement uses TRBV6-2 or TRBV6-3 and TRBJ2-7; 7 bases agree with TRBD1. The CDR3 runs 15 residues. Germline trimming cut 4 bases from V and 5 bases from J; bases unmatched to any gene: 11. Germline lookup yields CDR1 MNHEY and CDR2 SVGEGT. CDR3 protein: CASSFLGTEVDEQYF. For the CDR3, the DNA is TGTGCCAGCAGTTTTCTTGGGACAGAGGTTGACGAGCAGTACTTC.